Listed below are T cell receptor beta chains from one sample, sequenced in a study of blood T cells in healthy people across ages. TCRdb processed the 5' RACE reads anew with MiXCR; each CDR3 protein has one entry. This table holds 700,000 to 1,000,000 distinct CDR3 sequences, roughly 44% found once. The sequencing sample was made of blood. The receptors were sampled from a man aged 55 to 70 in good health. The CDR3 runs from the conserved cysteine through the conserved F or W. The D gene is left open where the match is weak. The size field is filled for only some rows; it gives once, few, many or a size class.

few	TRBJ2-7	TRBV3-1	.	TGTGCCAGCAGCCAAGATCCCAGTTTCGAGCAGTACTTC	CASSQDPSFEQYF
.	TRBJ2-5	TRBV12-3/TRBV12-4	.	TGTGCCAGCAGTGCTACCGGGACCTCAAATGAGCAGTACTTC	CASSATGTSNEQYF
.	TRBJ2-6	TRBV6-2/TRBV6-3	.	TGTGCCACCGCCCTAGGGGGCTCTGGGGCCAACGTCCTGACTTTC	CATALGGSGANVLTF
.	TRBJ1-4	TRBV4-3	.	TGCGCCAGCAGCCAAGAAGGTCGGGCAGGGGTTTACAATGAAAAACTGTTTTTT	CASSQEGRAGVYNEKLFF
.	TRBJ2-1	TRBV6-2/TRBV6-3	.	TGTGCCAGCAGTTACCCGAGGACCCGCTCCCCCTACAATGAGCAGTTCTTC	CASSYPRTRSPYNEQFF
.	TRBJ2-4	TRBV15	.	TGTGCCACCAGCGGAGACGGACCTCTGGTGCAGTACTTC	CATSGDGPLVQYF
.	TRBJ1-6	TRBV18	.	TGTGCCAGCTCACGAGGGCCCTCATCGGGTTCACCCCTCCACTTT	CASSRGPSSGSPLHF
many	TRBJ2-1	TRBV24-1	.	TGTGCCACCAGTCAACGGAATGAGCAGTTCTTC	CATSQRNEQFF
once	TRBJ1-2	TRBV7-9	.	TGTGCCAGCAGCTTATACGGGTCAGCATTGGACTATGGCTACACCTTC	CASSLYGSALDYGYTF
.	TRBJ2-7	TRBV20-1	.	TGCAGTGCTAGAGGGGGAGCGGGCCCCTACGAGCAGTACTTC	CSARGGAGPYEQYF
.	TRBJ1-1	TRBV6-6	TRBD1	TGTGCCAGCAGCCCGAACAGGGGTGCCACTGAAGCTTTCTTT	CASSPNRGATEAFF
.	TRBJ2-3	TRBV27	TRBD2	TGTGCCAGCGGAAGACTAGCGGGGGGGTCAACAGATACGCAGTATTTT	CASGRLAGGSTDTQYF
.	TRBJ2-5	TRBV20-1	.	TGCAGTGCTTTCGGGACTTCCAACTACAATGAGCAGTACTTC	CSAFGTSNYNEQYF
few	TRBJ1-2	TRBV20-1	.	TGCAGTGCTAGCATACAGGAAGATAACTATGGCTACACCTTC	CSASIQEDNYGYTF
.	TRBJ1-5	TRBV20-1	.	TGCAGTGCTAGGGACGGAACTCCGGCCCTCGGTAGCAATCAGCCCCAGCATTTT	CSARDGTPALGSNQPQHF
.	TRBJ2-1	TRBV7-9	.	TGTGCCAGCAGCCGCGCGGGGGAAGGGGGCAATGAGCAGTTCTTC	CASSRAGEGGNEQFF
.	TRBJ2-1	TRBV2	TRBD2	TGTGCCAGCAGTGCCACTAGCGGGGGGGGGTTCAATGAGCAGTTCTTC	CASSATSGGGFNEQFF
.	TRBJ1-2	TRBV6-2/TRBV6-3	TRBD1	TGTGCCACCACCCGGGACAGGGGCTATGGCTACACCTTC	CATTRDRGYGYTF
.	TRBJ1-2	TRBV29-1	.	TGCAGCGTTGATTGGGGCAGGGTTAATGGCTACACCTTC	CSVDWGRVNGYTF
.	TRBJ2-7	TRBV7-6	.	TGTGCCAGCAGCCCCTCGTTCGGTCCGGGCGAGCAGTACTTC	CASSPSFGPGEQYF
once	TRBJ1-4	TRBV10-2	.	TGCGCCAGCAGTGATCAGTCAGGCATTAATGAAAAACTGTTTTTT	CASSDQSGINEKLFF
once	TRBJ2-3	TRBV6-5	.	TGTGCCAGCAGTGGGGCAGGGGTTCGAGATACGCAGTATTTT	CASSGAGVRDTQYF
.	TRBJ1-2	TRBV10-3	TRBD1	TGTGCCATCAGTGCTACAGGGGGCACTAACTATGGCTACACCTTC	CAISATGGTNYGYTF
once	TRBJ2-2	TRBV25-1	TRBD2	TGTGCCAGCAGGGCGGGGGGGCGCACCGGGGAGCTGTTTTTT	CASRAGGRTGELFF
few	TRBJ2-7	TRBV3-1	.	TGTGCCAGCAGCCCCGGGGCGGCTGGCTCCTACGAGCAGTACTTC	CASSPGAAGSYEQYF
few	TRBJ1-1	TRBV20-1	TRBD1	TGCAGTGCTAGAGGGGACAGGGCGAACACTGAAGCTTTCTTT	CSARGDRANTEAFF
.	TRBJ2-2	TRBV24-1	.	TGTGCCACCAGGGACGGATACGGGGAGCTGTTTTTT	CATRDGYGELFF
.	TRBJ2-7	TRBV30	.	TGTGCCTGGAGTAACAGGGTCCGGTACGAGCAGTACTTC	CAWSNRVRYEQYF
.	TRBJ2-5	TRBV7-2	TRBD2	TGTGCCAGCAGCTTAGGCCGTGGGGGGGGGGAGACCCAGTACTTC	CASSLGRGGGETQYF
.	TRBJ2-5	TRBV4-3	TRBD2	TGCGCCAGCAGCCAAAGATCCGCCGGGACTAGAAACGAAGAGACCCAGTACTTC	CASSQRSAGTRNEETQYF
.	TRBJ2-5	TRBV19	TRBD2	TGTGCCAGTAGTATCCGGGCCACTAGCGGGGGGGCTTGGGAGACCCAGTACTTC	CASSIRATSGGAWETQYF
.	TRBJ1-6	TRBV7-8	.	TGTGCCAGCAGCTTGAGTCGACTGGGTTCACCCCTCCACTTT	CASSLSRLGSPLHF
few	TRBJ2-5	TRBV20-1	TRBD2	TGCAGTGCTAGTAGCGGGGAAGAGACCCAGTACTTC	CSASSGEETQYF
.	TRBJ1-1	TRBV5-5	.	TGTGCCAGCAGCGACACCAGGGGCGCATACACTAAAGCTTTCTTT	CASSDTRGAYTKAFF
.	TRBJ2-3	TRBV6-2/TRBV6-3	TRBD2	TGTGCCAGCAGTTCCCTCGGACGGGGGAGGGTGGCAGATACGCAGTATTTT	CASSSLGRGRVADTQYF
once	TRBJ1-2	TRBV20-1	TRBD1	TGCAGGGGGACAGGTGGATCGGCGAACTATGGCTACACCTTC	CRGTGGSANYGYTF
few	TRBJ2-1	TRBV7-9	TRBD2	TGTGCCGGATCTAGCGGGGGGGTCGGTGAGCAGTTCTTC	CAGSSGGVGEQFF
few	TRBJ2-5	TRBV4-3	.	TGCGCCAGCAGCCAAGAGGCTAGCGCATACGAGACCCAGTACTTC	CASSQEASAYETQYF
few	TRBJ1-4	TRBV18	.	TGTGCCAGCTCGGGCGGACAGAATGAAAAACTGTTTTTT	CASSGGQNEKLFF
few	TRBJ2-4	TRBV4-1	TRBD2	TGCGCCAGCAGTCTCGGGGAGGGGAACATTCAGTACTTC	CASSLGEGNIQYF
few	TRBJ1-1	TRBV29-1	.	TGCAGCGTTGAAGGTTCAGCCCGAAACACTGAAGCTTTCTTT	CSVEGSARNTEAFF
.	TRBJ1-1	TRBV7-9	.	TGTGCCAGCAGCTTCGGACATCTGAACACTGAAGCTTTCTTT	CASSFGHLNTEAFF
.	TRBJ2-2	TRBV7-2	.	TGTGCCAGCAGCGGGCGCAGTCGGGGAGCCGGGGAGCTGTTTTTT	CASSGRSRGAGELFF
.	TRBJ1-4	TRBV20-1	.	TGCAGTGCTAGCTCTGCAACTAATGAAAAACTGTTTTTT	CSASSATNEKLFF
.	TRBJ2-1	TRBV29-1	.	TGCAGCGTTTGGGGGGGGCCTTACAATGAGCAGTTCTTC	CSVWGGPYNEQFF
.	TRBJ2-3	TRBV4-3	.	TGCGCCAGCAGCCCCGGGATCCCTAGCACAGATACGCAGTATTTT	CASSPGIPSTDTQYF
.	TRBJ2-1	TRBV6-4	.	TGTGCCAGCAGTGACTCCCCGGGGGCCTACAATGAGCAGTTCTTC	CASSDSPGAYNEQFF
once	TRBJ2-7	TRBV4-3	TRBD1	TGCGCCAGCAGCCAAGATGACAGGGGGACCTACAATGAGCAGTACTTC	CASSQDDRGTYNEQYF
many	TRBJ2-7	TRBV29-1	.	TGCAGCGTTGCTCACGGGGCAACCTACGAGCAGTACTTC	CSVAHGATYEQYF
few	TRBJ2-7	TRBV6-5	.	TGTGCCAGCAGTAAGGGCGACATTTCCTACGAGCAGTACTTC	CASSKGDISYEQYF
.	TRBJ2-7	TRBV29-1	TRBD2	TGCAGCGTTGATTCACTAGCGGACTACGAGCAGTACTTC	CSVDSLADYEQYF
.	TRBJ2-7	TRBV5-1	.	TGCGCCAGCAGCGCTTCAGGAGGGCTACACGAGCAGTACTTC	CASSASGGLHEQYF
many	TRBJ2-7	TRBV4-1	.	TGCGCCAGCAGCCAAGTTTTTTCCTACGAGCAGTACTTC	CASSQVFSYEQYF
.	TRBJ2-5	TRBV2	.	TGTGCCAGCAACCCCGGGGCTGGAGAGACCCAGTACTTC	CASNPGAGETQYF